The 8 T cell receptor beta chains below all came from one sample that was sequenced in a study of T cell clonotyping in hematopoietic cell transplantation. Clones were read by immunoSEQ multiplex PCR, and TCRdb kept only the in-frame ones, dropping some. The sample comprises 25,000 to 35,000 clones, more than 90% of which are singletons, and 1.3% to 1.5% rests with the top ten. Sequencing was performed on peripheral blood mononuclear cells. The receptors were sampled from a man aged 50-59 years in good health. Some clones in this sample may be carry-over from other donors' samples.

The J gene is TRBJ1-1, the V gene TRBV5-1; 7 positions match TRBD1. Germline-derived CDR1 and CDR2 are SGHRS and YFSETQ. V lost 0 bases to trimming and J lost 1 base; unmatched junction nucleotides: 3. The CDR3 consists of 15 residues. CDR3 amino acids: CASSLEGGANTEAFF. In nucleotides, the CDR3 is TGCGCCAGCAGCTTGGAAGGGGGCGCGAACACTGAAGCTTTCTTT.

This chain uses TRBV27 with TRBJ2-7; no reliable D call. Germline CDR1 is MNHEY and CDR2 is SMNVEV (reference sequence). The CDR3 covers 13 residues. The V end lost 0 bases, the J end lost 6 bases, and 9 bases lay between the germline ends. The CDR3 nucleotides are TGTGCCAGCAGTTTATCGAGACACACCGAGCAGTACTTC. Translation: CASSLSRHTEQYF.

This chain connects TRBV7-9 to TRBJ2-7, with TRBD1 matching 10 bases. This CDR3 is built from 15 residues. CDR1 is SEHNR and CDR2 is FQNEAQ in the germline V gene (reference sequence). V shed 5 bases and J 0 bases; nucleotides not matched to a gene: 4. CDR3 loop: CASSPGQGGSYEQYF. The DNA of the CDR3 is TGTGCCAGCAGCCCTGGACAGGGGGGCTCCTACGAGCAGTACTTC.

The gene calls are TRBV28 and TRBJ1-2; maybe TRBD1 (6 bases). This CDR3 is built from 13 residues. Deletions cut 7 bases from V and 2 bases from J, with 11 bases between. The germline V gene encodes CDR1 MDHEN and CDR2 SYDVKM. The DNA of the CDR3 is TGTGCCAGCAAGACAACAGGGAACTATGGCTACACCTTC. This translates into CASKTTGNYGYTF.

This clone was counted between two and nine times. The CDR3 DNA follows: TGTGCCAGCAGTTCTCGGGACAGGGGATATGGCTACACCTTC. Its protein is CASSSRDRGYGYTF. The gene calls are TRBV6-5 and TRBJ1-2; 10 bases are a match to TRBD1. The CDR3 is 14 residues long. CDR1 is MNHEY and CDR2 is SVGAGI in the germline V gene. Unmatched junction bases numbered 4, after V lost 4 bases and J lost 5 bases.

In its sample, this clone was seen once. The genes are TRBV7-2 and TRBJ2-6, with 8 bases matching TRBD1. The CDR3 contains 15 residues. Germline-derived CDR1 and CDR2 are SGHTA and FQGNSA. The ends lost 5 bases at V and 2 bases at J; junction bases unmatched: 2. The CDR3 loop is CASSPDRAGANVLTF. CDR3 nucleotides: TGTGCCAGCAGCCCGGACAGGGCTGGGGCCAACGTCCTGACTTTC.

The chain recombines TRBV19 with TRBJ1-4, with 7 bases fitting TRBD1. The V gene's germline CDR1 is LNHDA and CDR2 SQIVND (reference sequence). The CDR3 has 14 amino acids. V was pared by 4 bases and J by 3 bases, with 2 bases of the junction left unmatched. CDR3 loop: CASSRDRSNEKLFF. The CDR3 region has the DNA TGTGCCAGTAGTAGGGACAGATCTAATGAAAAACTGTTTTTT.

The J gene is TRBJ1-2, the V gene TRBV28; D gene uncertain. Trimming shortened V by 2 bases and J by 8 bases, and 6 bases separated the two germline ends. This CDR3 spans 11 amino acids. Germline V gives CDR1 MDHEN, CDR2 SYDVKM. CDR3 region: CASSLEGGYTF. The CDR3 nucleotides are TGTGCCAGCAGTTTAGAGGGAGGCTACACCTTC.